The following is a TCR beta chain sequence with its context. These data come from a study of patients and donors after allogeneic stem cell transplantation. TCRdb re-analysed the RT-PCR reads in MiXCR, keeping a single row per CDR3 protein. The repertoire holds about a million distinct CDR3 sequences, with approximately 19% as singletons. This CDR3 comprises 14 residues. Trimming took off 5 bases at V and 5 bases at J, with 13 bases between the two ends. Germline assignment: CDR1 SGHAT and CDR2 FQNNGV. The TCR was taken from a human donor who was either an allogeneic HSCT recipient or a stem cell or donor lymphocyte infusion donor (not recorded which). It is not recorded whose cells these are; they may come from a transplant donor. This chain joins TRBV11-2 and TRBJ2-1; D is undetermined. Sequenced material: blood, either unsorted or a sorted T cell fraction (not recorded which). The CDR3 spells CASSPRTPNNEQFF. DNA of the CDR3: TGTGCCAGCAGCCCTCGAACTCCTAACAATGAGCAGTTCTTC.